This TCR beta chain was sequenced for a study of radiotherapy plus CTLA-4 blockade in lung cancer. Study summary: About a sixth of enrolled patients responded objectively, and around 30% had disease control. Study-wide results and caveats: Alongside interferon-beta, early blood T cell clone dynamics were reportedly the best predictor of response. TCR clones originating in tumors grew in number in blood after radiotherapy plus ipilimumab.

Focal radiation with ipilimumab CTLA-4 blockade was given to patients with chemo-refractory metastatic non-small-cell lung cancer. Repertoires were generated with immunoSEQ multiplex PCR, while TCRdb's copy carries only in-frame clones and drops some. The repertoire holds around 70,000 clones, about 83% seen once, with about 4% in the top ten. Trimming removed 6 bases from V and 6 bases from J; junction bases left unmatched: 3. Per germline, CDR1 SQVTM and CDR2 ANQGSEA. The CDR3 is made up of 11 amino acids. Comments on this clone: Its antigen is still unknown.

This specimen consisted of peripheral blood, obtained from a patient treated with radiotherapy plus ipilimumab. V gene TRBV29-1 combines with J gene TRBJ2-3; 7 bases align to TRBD2. The clonotype originates from a human donor with non-small cell lung cancer who had a partial response to radiotherapy plus ipilimumab. The CDR3 coding sequence is TGCAGCGTCCTGGGGGGGGATACGCAGTATTTT. Translated, it gives CSVLGGDTQYF.